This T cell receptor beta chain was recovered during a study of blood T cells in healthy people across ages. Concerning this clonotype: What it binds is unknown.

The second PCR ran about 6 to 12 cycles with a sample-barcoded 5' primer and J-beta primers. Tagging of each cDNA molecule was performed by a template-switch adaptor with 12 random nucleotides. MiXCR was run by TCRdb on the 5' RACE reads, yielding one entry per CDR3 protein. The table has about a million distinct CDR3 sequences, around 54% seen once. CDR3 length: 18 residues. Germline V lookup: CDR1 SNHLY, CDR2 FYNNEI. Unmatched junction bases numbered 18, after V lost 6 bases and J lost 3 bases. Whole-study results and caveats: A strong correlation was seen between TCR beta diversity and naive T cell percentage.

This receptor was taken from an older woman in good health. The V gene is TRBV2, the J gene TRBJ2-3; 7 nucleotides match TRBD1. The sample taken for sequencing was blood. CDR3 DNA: TGTGCCAGCAGAACGAACCGGGACAGCCCGTCCTTGACAGATACGCAGTATTTT. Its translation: CASRTNRDSPSLTDTQYF.